The present T cell receptor (beta chain) was sequenced within a study of cytomegalovirus exposure and HLA in healthy donors. The germline V and J ends were trimmed by 5 bases and 4 bases, with 14 bases remaining between them. CDR3 length equals 15 residues. Germline CDR1 is MNHEY and CDR2 is SMNVEV (reference sequence). Here immunoSEQ multiplex PCR was the method, and the copy in TCRdb shows in-frame clones only, minus some. The data contain 180,000 or so clones, around 83% of them singletons. The sequenced material came from PBMCs. This clonotype was sampled from a woman younger than 45 in good health and CMV-seropositive. The chain recombines TRBV27 with TRBJ2-2; TRBD2 might be the D (7 bases). The CDR3 bases are TGTGCCAGCAGTAGGGGGGGCTCGGGCACCGGGGAGCTGTTTTTT. Its protein is CASSRGGSGTGELFF.